A selection of T cell receptor beta chains follows, all from one sample in a study of cytomegalovirus exposure and HLA in healthy donors. Repertoires were generated with immunoSEQ multiplex PCR, while TCRdb's copy carries only in-frame clones and drops some. The sample has 150,000 to 200,000 clones; approximately 78% are singletons. Material for sequencing was PBMCs. The receptor set was obtained from a woman between 50 and 59 years old in good health and CMV-seropositive. Each CDR3 is given with its conserved first and last residue. The order of the fields is V gene, J gene, clone size, D gene, CDR3 protein, CDR3 DNA. D genes are given only for firm matches. Clone size is given for some rows only: seen once, a few or many times, or a class if the clone is expanded.

TRBV12-2	TRBJ1-5	once	.	CASRLGRRVSNQPQHF	TGTGCAAGTCGACTAGGGAGACGGGTAAGCAATCAGCCCCAGCATTTT
TRBV2	TRBJ1-6	.	.	CASRQGRSSPLHF	TGTGCCAGCAGACAGGGAAGGAGTTCACCCCTCCACTTT
TRBV27	TRBJ1-5	.	.	CASSFTVNQPQHF	TGTGCCAGCAGTTTTACAGTCAATCAGCCCCAGCATTTT
TRBV19	TRBJ2-4	.	.	CASSSRTIAKNIQYF	TGTGCCAGTAGTAGCCGGACAATAGCCAAAAACATTCAGTACTTC
TRBV20-1	TRBJ2-7	.	.	CSAPQGYEQYF	TGCAGTGCCCCCCAGGGCTACGAGCAGTACTTC
TRBV11-1	TRBJ2-7	.	.	CASSHAGARYEQYF	TGTGCCAGCAGTCATGCGGGGGCTAGGTACGAGCAGTACTTC
TRBV27	TRBJ1-4	.	TRBD1	CASSVGTAEKLFF	TGTGCCAGCAGTGTGGGGACAGCCGAAAAACTGTTTTTT
TRBV2	TRBJ1-2	.	.	CASTQRGYTF	TGTGCCAGCACTCAGAGGGGCTACACCTTC
TRBV10-3	TRBJ2-1	once	TRBD2	CAISERREVSYNEQFF	TGTGCCATCAGTGAGCGGCGGGAGGTCTCCTACAATGAGCAGTTCTTC
TRBV2	TRBJ1-6	few	.	CASSSPGGQYNSPLHF	TGTGCCAGCAGCTCTCCCGGGGGGCAGTATAATTCACCCCTCCACTTT
TRBV7-3	TRBJ2-7	.	.	CASSPRAGGSYEQYF	TGTGCCAGCAGCCCCCGGGCAGGGGGGTCCTACGAGCAGTACTTC
TRBV19	TRBJ2-6	.	.	CAIAPHHSGANGLTF	TGTGCCATCGCCCCACACCACTCTGGGGCCAACGGCCTGACTTTC
TRBV6-1	TRBJ1-5	.	TRBD1	CASSRTGNSNQPQHF	TGTGCCAGCAGCCGGACAGGGAATAGCAATCAGCCCCAGCATTTT
TRBV25-1	TRBJ2-2	.	TRBD2	CASSKNPAGGSTGELFF	TGTGCCAGCAGTAAAAACCCAGCGGGGGGATCCACCGGGGAGCTGTTTTTT
TRBV7-9	TRBJ1-2	.	TRBD1	CASTPRAGGFINYGYTF	TGTGCCAGCACCCCCAGGGCAGGGGGATTTATTAACTATGGCTACACCTTC
TRBV5-5	TRBJ2-7	.	.	CASSLRDYEQYF	TGTGCCAGCAGCTTACGGGACTACGAGCAGTACTTC
TRBV7-9	TRBJ2-3	.	TRBD2	CASSSAGGTDTQYF	TGTGCCAGCAGCTCCGCGGGGGGCACAGATACGCAGTATTTT
TRBV4-3	TRBJ2-2	once	TRBD2	CASSQGLAGNTGELFF	TGCGCCAGCAGCCAAGGACTAGCGGGGAACACCGGGGAGCTGTTTTTT